The rows below give T cell receptor beta chains drawn from one sample of a study of CD8+ T cells in alopecia areata. Data came from immunoSEQ multiplex PCR; TCRdb stores just in-frame clones and leaves some out. Of more than 85,000 clones detected, about 58% appear once; the ten largest clones hold roughly a sixth. The sample consisted of CD8+ T cells sorted from blood, taken at week 4, from a patient treated with tofacitinib. These receptors were collected from a human donor with alopecia areata. Each CDR3 is given with its conserved first and last residue. Fields, in order: CDR3 DNA, CDR3 protein, clone size, J gene, D gene, V gene. A D gene is named only where the DNA matches it firmly. Only some rows state a clone size, as once, few, many or a class for expanded clones.

DNA: TGTGCCAGCAGTTACTACTCCTCCCGGGCTACAGATACGCAGTATTTT
CDR3: CASSYYSSRATDTQYF
size: .
J: TRBJ2-3
D: .
V: TRBV6-5

DNA: TGTGCCAGCAGTGAATACAGGACAGCCGACAATGAGCAGTTCTTC
CDR3: CASSEYRTADNEQFF
size: once
J: TRBJ2-1
D: .
V: TRBV6-1

DNA: TGCAGCGCCCTGACAGGGCAAACCTACGAGCAGTACTTC
CDR3: CSALTGQTYEQYF
size: once
J: TRBJ2-7
D: TRBD1
V: TRBV29-1

DNA: TGCAGCGTTGAAGGGGCCTCTGGAAACACCATATATTTT
CDR3: CSVEGASGNTIYF
size: .
J: TRBJ1-3
D: .
V: TRBV29-1

DNA: TGTGCCAGCAGTTTACGAACGGCGGCCTACGAGCAGTACTTC
CDR3: CASSLRTAAYEQYF
size: few
J: TRBJ2-7
D: .
V: TRBV27

DNA: TGTGCCAGCAGCCACTCCCCAGGACTAGCGGGGGGGCCCGGGGAGCTGTTTTTT
CDR3: CASSHSPGLAGGPGELFF
size: .
J: TRBJ2-2
D: TRBD2
V: TRBV14

DNA: TGCGCCAGCAGCCAAGATTCTGGACCACAAGAGACCCAGTACTTC
CDR3: CASSQDSGPQETQYF
size: few
J: TRBJ2-5
D: .
V: TRBV4-3

DNA: TGTGCCTGGAGTGTACTCGCGGGAGTTGTTGATGAGCAGTTCTTC
CDR3: CAWSVLAGVVDEQFF
size: .
J: TRBJ2-1
D: TRBD2
V: TRBV30

DNA: TGTGCCAGCAGCTTCATCGGGAGCTCCTACAATGAGCAGTTCTTC
CDR3: CASSFIGSSYNEQFF
size: .
J: TRBJ2-1
D: .
V: TRBV13

DNA: TGCGCCAGCAGCTTGGCGGGACATCCCGGGGAGCTGTTTTTT
CDR3: CASSLAGHPGELFF
size: .
J: TRBJ2-2
D: .
V: TRBV5-1